The 20 T cell receptor beta chains reported below all come from one sample, sequenced in a study of CD4 T cells in relation to SARS-CoV-2 and coronaviruses. Data came from immunoSEQ multiplex PCR; TCRdb stores just in-frame clones and leaves some out. The sample shows around 16,000 clones, about 84% of them seen only once. The unexposed donors gave CD4+ T cells in 2011-2018, prior to COVID-19. CD4+ T cells were isolated from the cells after less than 13 days of culture. Their target antigens are unknown. Sequencing used CD4+ T cells from PBMCs, cultured in vitro. The receptors derive from a human donor in good health.

The chain joins TRBV5-8 to TRBJ1-5; the match to TRBD1 covers 7 bases. CDR1 is SGHTS and CDR2 is YDEGEE in the germline V gene. J gave up 4 bases and V 5 bases, and 12 bases lay outside the gene matches. CDR3 size: 16 residues. Here the CDR3 DNA reads TGTGCCAGCAGATTAGGGACAGCGGTTATTAATCAGCCCCAGCATTTT. Amino acid sequence: CASRLGTAVINQPQHF.

The chain recombines TRBV5-6 with TRBJ1-1; 7 bases are shared with TRBD1. The J segment lost 2 bases and the V segment lost 1 base, leaving 8 bases of the junction unmatched. CDR3 length: 16 residues. CDR1 SGHDT and CDR2 YYEEEE come from the germline V gene. DNA for the CDR3: TGTGCCAGCAGCTTGTACGACAGGGTCGAAAACACTGAAGCTTTCTTT. Its translation is CASSLYDRVENTEAFF.

This sequence joins TRBV9 and TRBJ1-1; D uncertain. Germline V gene data show CDR1 as SGDLS and CDR2 as YYNGEE. V gave up 1 base and J gave up 2 bases, with 6 bases separating them. CDR3 length: 13 residues. CDR3 sequence (DNA): TGTGCCAGCAGCGTATGGGGTAACACTGAAGCTTTCTTT. Its protein is CASSVWGNTEAFF. The variable domain in full, completed from reference TRBV9 and TRBJ1-1, reads DSGVTQTPKHLITATGQRVTLRCSPRSGDLSVYWYQQSLDQGLQFLIQYYNGEERAKGNILERFSAQQFPDLHSELNLSSLELGDSALYFCASSVWGNTEAFFGQGTRLTVV.

The chain couples TRBV15 to TRBJ2-5, with 11 bases identical to TRBD2. Germline V lookup: CDR1 LNHNV, CDR2 YYDKDF (reference sequence). Germline trimming cut 0 bases from V and 5 bases from J; bases unmatched to any gene: 14. The CDR3 totals 19 residues. CDR3 loop: CATSRDPLFTSGRGETQYF. In nucleotides, the CDR3 is TGTGCCACCAGCAGAGATCCGCTCTTTACTAGCGGGAGAGGGGAGACCCAGTACTTC.

The gene calls are TRBV7-2 and TRBJ1-1; unclear D gene. Trimming took off 5 bases at V and 1 base at J, with 8 bases between the two ends. Per germline, CDR1 SGHTA and CDR2 FQGNSA. CDR3 length equals 13 residues. The CDR3 region is CASSRDANTEAFF. The CDR3 nucleotides read TGTGCCAGCAGCCGAGACGCGAACACTGAAGCTTTCTTT.

V and J are TRBV5-5 and TRBJ2-2; 10 positions match TRBD1. From germline, CDR1 is SGHKS and CDR2 YYEKEE (reference sequence). The V and J ends lost 4 bases and 5 bases, in that order; junction bases with no gene match: 11. CDR3 length: 17 residues. CDR3 in amino acids: CASSPNPRTGGTGELFF. For the CDR3, the DNA is TGTGCCAGCAGCCCGAACCCCCGGACAGGGGGTACCGGGGAGCTGTTTTTT.

The gene calls are TRBV9 and TRBJ2-5; D is possibly TRBD2 (5 bases). In germline, CDR1 is SGDLS, CDR2 YYNGEE. V lost 0 bases and J 5 bases, leaving 17 bases between the germline ends. The CDR3 has 16 amino acids. The CDR3 DNA reads TGTGCCAGCAGCGTAGATTTAGGGCTAGCTGGGGAGACCCAGTACTTC. This encodes CASSVDLGLAGETQYF.

Only a few counts were recorded for this clone. The CDR3 bases are TGTGCCATCAGACCGGGACAGGGAATCGGCGAGCAGTACTTC. This sequence encodes CAIRPGQGIGEQYF. J is TRBJ2-7 and V is TRBV10-3, with 9 nucleotides matching TRBD1. Trimming took 6 bases from V and 6 from J; bases not matched to a gene: 9. The length of the CDR3 is 14 residues. Germline CDR1 is ENHRY and CDR2 is SYGVKD.

In this sample, this clone turned up once. V is TRBV6-2 or TRBV6-3 and J is TRBJ1-4, with D hard to call. Germline V gives CDR1 MNHEY, CDR2 SVGEGT. The CDR3 contains 12 residues. V lost 2 bases and J lost 4, with 2 bases in between. The CDR3 DNA reads TGTGCCAGCAGTTACCGTAATGAAAAACTGTTTTTT. This codes for CASSYRNEKLFF.

This rearrangement joins TRBV3-1 (or the pseudogene TRBV3-2) to TRBJ2-5; D not certain. The V gene's germline CDR1 is LGHDT and CDR2 YNNKEL (reference sequence). This CDR3 spans 12 amino acids. V lost 5 bases to trimming and J lost 2 bases, with 6 bases between them. DNA of the CDR3: TGTGCCAGCAGCTTAGTACAAGAGACCCAGTACTTC. Its translation is CASSLVQETQYF.

DNA for the CDR3: TGCGCCAGCAGTCTGGACGGTAATGAGCAGTTCTTC. As protein: CASSLDGNEQFF. The chain is built from TRBV5-1 and TRBJ2-1, with D unclear. Germline CDR1 SGHRS, CDR2 YFSETQ. Trimming shortened V by 5 bases and J by 7 bases, and 10 bases separated the two germline ends. This CDR3 region has 12 residues.

The chain carries TRBV3-1 (or the pseudogene TRBV3-2) and TRBJ2-5, with D unresolved. Trimming removed 4 bases at V and 1 base at J, with 10 bases between. The germline gives CDR1 LGHDT, CDR2 YNNKEL (reference sequence). CDR3 length equals 14 residues. This chain's CDR3 is CASSPPQPQETQYF. The CDR3 DNA sequence: TGTGCCAGCAGCCCCCCCCAGCCCCAAGAGACCCAGTACTTC.

This chain links TRBV27 with TRBJ2-3; D may be TRBD2 (5 bases). The CDR3 covers 15 residues. In germline, CDR1 is MNHEY, CDR2 SMNVEV (reference sequence). Trimming removed 8 bases at V and 3 bases at J, with 18 bases between. CDR3 sequence: CASGRTLTKTDTQYF. The DNA of the CDR3 is TGTGCCAGCGGCCGGACCTTGACTAAAACAGATACGCAGTATTTT.

The chain couples TRBV24-1 to TRBJ2-7; D may be TRBD1 (5 bases). The V gene lost 8 bases and the J gene lost 7 bases, with 14 bases spanning the gap. CDR3 length: 12 residues. From germline, CDR1 is KGHDR and CDR2 SFDVKD. For the CDR3, the DNA is TGTGCCACCAAGGGGTCACCTAGAGAGCAGTACTTC. Translating it yields CATKGSPREQYF.

The chain couples TRBV3-1 (or the pseudogene TRBV3-2) to TRBJ2-5; D is uncertain. Germline CDR1 is LGHDT and CDR2 is YNNKEL (reference sequence). The CDR3 totals 14 residues. V lost 4 bases to trimming and J lost 5 bases, with 14 bases between them. CDR3 coding DNA: TGTGCCAGCAGCCCGTCCGAGGTACGGGAGACCCAGTACTTC. It codes for CASSPSEVRETQYF.

The chain recombines TRBV7-3 with TRBJ2-2; D is possibly TRBD2 (6 bases). V was pared by 1 base and J by 5 bases, with 11 bases between. Germline V gives CDR1 SGHTA, CDR2 FQGTGA. The CDR3 is 15 amino acids. CDR3 protein: CASSLRGSGTGELFF. The CDR3 bases are TGTGCCAGCAGCTTAAGAGGGAGCGGGACCGGGGAGCTGTTTTTT.

The rearrangement uses TRBV14 and TRBJ2-2; D call uncertain. The V gene lost 5 bases and the J gene lost 5 bases, with 9 bases spanning the gap. CDR3 size: 13 residues. The germline gives CDR1 SGHDN, CDR2 FVKESK. CDR3 residues: CASSSSETGELFF. In DNA form, the CDR3 reads TGTGCCAGCAGCTCAAGCGAAACCGGGGAGCTGTTTTTT.

This clone was detected only a few times. The rearrangement links TRBV28 to TRBJ1-5; D remains unclear. Trimming stripped 5 bases from V and 11 bases from J, with 19 bases between. The germline CDR1 and CDR2 sequences are MDHEN and SYDVKM. The CDR3 length is 14 residues. The CDR3 protein is CASSPPGSGRTQHF. The CDR3 coding sequence is TGTGCCAGCAGTCCCCCGGGTTCCGGAAGGACCCAGCATTTT.

The J gene is TRBJ2-1, the V gene TRBV30; 15 bases map to TRBD2. The CDR3 covers 15 residues. Germline V gene sequence: CDR1 GTSNPN, CDR2 SVGIG (reference sequence). The V segment lost 2 bases and the J segment 15 bases; nucleotides outside the gene matches: 11. CDR3 sequence: CAWSRKGLAGGRGFF. The CDR3 bases are TGTGCCTGGAGTAGGAAGGGACTAGCGGGAGGTCGTGGGTTCTTC.

The V gene is TRBV19, the J gene TRBJ2-5, with 10 nucleotides matching TRBD2. Germline CDR1 and CDR2: LNHDA and SQIVND (reference sequence). V shed 5 bases and J 4 bases; nucleotides not matched to a gene: 7. The CDR3 totals 15 residues. CDR3 amino acids: CASSVRGLASETQYF. Written as DNA, the CDR3 is TGTGCCAGTAGTGTCAGGGGACTAGCGTCAGAGACCCAGTACTTC.